These 17 T cell receptor beta chains originate from one sample sequenced in a study of CD4+ T cells in melanoma. Sequencing used immunoSEQ multiplex PCR; TCRdb keeps in-frame clones, though not all of them. The sample gives over 130,000 clones, about 90% of which show up once; over 1.5% is in the top ten. Receptors were obtained from a human donor with melanoma.

The V and J genes are TRBV5-1 and TRBJ2-1; a possible D gene is TRBD2 (6 bases). V gave up 0 bases and J gave up 6 bases, with 10 bases separating them. The germline V gene has CDR1 SGHRS and CDR2 YFSETQ. The CDR3 extends over 14 amino acids. The CDR3 loop is CASSLGAGSNEQFF. In nucleotides, the CDR3 is TGCGCCAGCAGCTTGGGTGCGGGGTCCAATGAGCAGTTCTTC.

The J gene is TRBJ2-5, the V gene TRBV29-1; D gene ambiguous. Germline values: CDR1 SQVTM, CDR2 ANQGSEA. The CDR3 is 12 amino acids. Trimming pared 6 bases from V and 4 bases from J, leaving 12 bases between. The CDR3 region has the DNA TGCAGCGTAGGTAGCTCAGGAGAGACCCAGTACTTC. Protein sequence: CSVGSSGETQYF.

The rearrangement uses TRBV7-3 and TRBJ1-1, with D perhaps TRBD1 (6 bases). Deletions cut 1 base from V and 6 bases from J, with 15 bases between. Germline V gene lookup returns CDR1 SGHTA and CDR2 FQGTGA. The CDR3 extends over 15 amino acids. CDR3 nucleotide sequence: TGTGCCAGCAGCTTAATGGGGGGCGGAGGGTCTGAAGCTTTCTTT. Translating it yields CASSLMGGGGSEAFF.

This chain links TRBV18 with TRBJ2-1; no firm D call. CDR3 length: 16 residues. V was clipped by 0 bases and J by 0 bases, with 9 bases between them. Germline values: CDR1 KGHSH, CDR2 LQKENI. DNA for the CDR3: TGTGCCAGCTCACCACCCCTCTCCAACTCCTACAATGAGCAGTTCTTC. Protein product: CASSPPLSNSYNEQFF. The full variable domain, completed using reference TRBV18 and TRBJ2-1, is NAGVMQNPRHLVRRRGQEARLRCSPMKGHSHVYWYRQLPEEGLKFMVYLQKENIIDESGMPKERFSAEFPKEGPSILRIQQVVRGDSAAYFCASSPPLSNSYNEQFFGPGTRLTVL.

This chain uses TRBV30 with TRBJ2-7; 7 bases agree with TRBD1. V shed 3 bases and J 2 bases; nucleotides not matched to a gene: 10. Germline CDR1 and CDR2: GTSNPN and SVGIG (reference sequence). This CDR3 has 15 residues. The CDR3 sequence is CAWSPPGTVAYEQYF. DNA for the CDR3: TGTGCCTGGAGCCCCCCCGGGACAGTTGCCTACGAGCAGTACTTC.

CDR3 nucleotide sequence: TGCGCCAGCAGCTTAGCCTCGGGGGGGATTGCTAGCACAGATACGCAGTATTTT. Protein product: CASSLASGGIASTDTQYF. V is TRBV5-1 and J is TRBJ2-3; TRBD2 matches at 8 bases. CDR1 SGHRS and CDR2 YFSETQ come from the germline V gene. CDR3 length: 18 residues. Trimming at V came to 2 bases and at J to 0 bases, leaving 11 bases not matched to a gene.

The chain has TRBV19 and TRBJ2-5, with TRBD2 identical over 13 bases. Germline lookup yields CDR1 LNHDA and CDR2 SQIVND (reference sequence). The V segment lost 4 bases and the J segment 4 bases; nucleotides outside the gene matches: 3. The CDR3 is 15 amino acids. The CDR3 sequence: CASSTWTSGGETQYF. CDR3 DNA sequence: TGTGCCAGTAGTACCTGGACTAGCGGGGGAGAGACCCAGTACTTC. The complete variable domain, with remaining parts taken from reference TRBV19 and TRBJ2-5, reads DGGITQSPKYLFRKEGQNVTLSCEQNLNHDAMYWYRQDPGQGLRLIYYSQIVNDFQKGDIAEGYSVSREKKESFPLTVTSAQKNPTAFYLCASSTWTSGGETQYFGPGTRLLVL.

On this clone: The junction shows a germline mismatch at one end, possibly a read error. J is TRBJ2-2 and V is TRBV19; maybe TRBD2 (5 bases). Germline CDR1 LNHDA, CDR2 SQIVND (reference sequence). The CDR3 consists of 16 residues. The CDR3 bases are TGTACCAGTAGTATTCGGAGTGGGCCCCGGGGCGGGGAGCTGTTTTTT. Translation: CTSSIRSGPRGGELFF.

V and J are TRBV5-1 and TRBJ1-1; tentative D call: TRBD1 (6 bases). Trimming took off 4 bases at V and 2 bases at J, with 12 bases between the two ends. CDR3 length equals 14 residues. Germline V gives CDR1 SGHRS, CDR2 YFSETQ. CDR3 nucleotides: TGCGCCAGCAGCGTCGACAGGTCCAACACTGAAGCTTTCTTT. This codes for CASSVDRSNTEAFF.

The chain is built from TRBV5-1 and TRBJ2-5, with 11 bases matching TRBD2. Germline V gene data show CDR1 as SGHRS and CDR2 as YFSETQ. The CDR3 is 17 residues long. The J segment lost 4 bases and the V segment lost 4 bases, leaving 12 bases of the junction unmatched. The CDR3 is CASSLGTSGGIRETQYF. DNA of the CDR3: TGCGCCAGCAGCCTCGGAACTAGCGGGGGAATCAGAGAGACCCAGTACTTC.

The V gene is TRBV5-1, the J gene TRBJ2-2; D call uncertain. With 4 bases removed from V and 8 bases from J, the gap between germline ends came to 12 bases. The CDR3 loop spans 13 amino acids. Germline values: CDR1 SGHRS, CDR2 YFSETQ. The CDR3 reads CASSPDPSGELFF. The CDR3 region has the DNA TGCGCCAGCAGCCCGGACCCTTCAGGGGAGCTGTTTTTT.

The chain links TRBV7-2 to TRBJ1-5; 7 bases fit TRBD1. The CDR3 runs to 12 residues. With V trimmed by 6 bases and J by 7 bases, 3 bases remained unmatched. Germline V lookup: CDR1 SGHTA, CDR2 FQGNSA. The CDR3 here is CASRTGVQPQHF. The CDR3 DNA is TGTGCCAGCAGAACAGGGGTGCAGCCCCAGCATTTT. Looking up the rest from reference TRBV7-2 and TRBJ1-5 gives the full variable domain: GAGVSQSPSNKVTEKGKDVELRCDPISGHTALYWYRQSLGQGLEFLIYFQGNSAPDKSGLPSDRFSAERTGGSVSTLTIQRTQQEDSAVYLCASRTGVQPQHFGDGTRLSIL.

The chain employs TRBV27 and TRBJ2-7; 10 nucleotides align to TRBD1. CDR1 and CDR2 from the germline V gene are MNHEY and SMNVEV (reference sequence). The CDR3 length is 15 residues. The trim removed 5 bases at V and 2 bases at J, leaving 6 bases unmatched. CDR3 bases: TGTGCCAGCAGTCAGAGACAGGGGGCCACCTACGAGCAGTACTTC. Protein: CASSQRQGATYEQYF.

This clone has more than one count but fewer than ten. The chain is built from TRBV6-5 and TRBJ1-2; TRBD1 might be the D (5 bases). Germline V gene data show CDR1 as MNHEY and CDR2 as SVGAGI. The V end was cut by 7 bases, the J end by 3 bases, with 12 bases between. The CDR3 contains 13 residues. CDR3 DNA: TGTGCCAGCACCCATCCGGGGGACTATGGCTACACCTTC. Translating it yields CASTHPGDYGYTF.

The J gene is TRBJ1-3, the V gene TRBV7-9, with D unresolved. The CDR3 runs 13 residues. Germline CDR1 is SEHNR and CDR2 is FQNEAQ (reference sequence). V was cut by 10 bases and J by 5 bases, with 15 bases left in between. CDR3 sequence: CATSAYLRNTIYF. CDR3 in DNA: TGTGCCACTTCGGCCTATTTGAGAAACACCATATATTTT.

The chain is built from TRBV19 and TRBJ2-1; D remains ambiguous. Trimming took off 11 bases at V and 7 bases at J, with 15 bases between the two ends. The germline gives CDR1 LNHDA, CDR2 SQIVND (reference sequence). The CDR3 runs 12 residues. The CDR3 region is CAVGSFSNEQFF. In DNA form, the CDR3 reads TGTGCCGTCGGGTCCTTTTCTAATGAGCAGTTCTTC.

This sequence joins TRBV19 and TRBJ2-6, with no clear D. V shed 11 bases and J shed 0 bases, with 8 bases lying between them. Germline-derived CDR1 and CDR2 are LNHDA and SQIVND (reference sequence). The CDR3 consists of 13 residues. This chain's CDR3 is CACTPSGANVLTF. CDR3 nucleotides: TGTGCCTGTACCCCCTCTGGGGCCAACGTCCTGACTTTC.